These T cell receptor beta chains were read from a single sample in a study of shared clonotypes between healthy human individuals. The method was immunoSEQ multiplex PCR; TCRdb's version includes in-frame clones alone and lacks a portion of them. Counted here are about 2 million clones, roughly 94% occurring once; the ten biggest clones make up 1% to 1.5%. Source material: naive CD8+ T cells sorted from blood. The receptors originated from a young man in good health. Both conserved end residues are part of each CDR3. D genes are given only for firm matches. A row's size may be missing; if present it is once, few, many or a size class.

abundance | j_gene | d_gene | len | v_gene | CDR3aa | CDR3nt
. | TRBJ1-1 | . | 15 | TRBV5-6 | CASSLWGARDTEAFF | TGTGCCAGCAGCTTGTGGGGGGCGCGTGACACTGAAGCTTTCTTT
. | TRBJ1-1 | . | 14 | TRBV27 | CASSKVGANTEAFF | TGTGCCAGCAGCAAGGTGGGGGCCAACACTGAAGCTTTCTTT
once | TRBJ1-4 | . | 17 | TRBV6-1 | CASSEALLVKVGGKLFF | TGTGCCAGCAGTGAAGCGCTTCTCGTGAAGGTGGGAGGAAAACTGTTTTTT
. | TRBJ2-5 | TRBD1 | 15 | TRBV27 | CASSTPGQGQETQYF | TGTGCCAGCAGTACTCCGGGACAGGGCCAAGAGACCCAGTACTTC
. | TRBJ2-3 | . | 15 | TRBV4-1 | CASSQEGGEVDTQYF | TGCGCCAGCAGCCAAGAAGGAGGGGAGGTAGATACGCAGTATTTT
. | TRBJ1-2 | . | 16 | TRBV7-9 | CASSHEAGPYQGGYTF | TGTGCCAGCAGCCACGAGGCTGGGCCCTATCAGGGGGGCTACACCTTC
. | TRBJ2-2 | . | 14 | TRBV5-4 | CASSPFAGPGELFF | TGTGCCAGCAGCCCGTTCGCAGGCCCCGGGGAGCTGTTTTTT
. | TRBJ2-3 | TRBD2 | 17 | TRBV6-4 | CASSDSPARAGMGTQYF | TGTGCCAGCAGTGACTCGCCTGCTAGAGCGGGAATGGGTACGCAGTATTTT
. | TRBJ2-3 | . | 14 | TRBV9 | CASSVLGSTDTQYF | TGTGCCAGCAGCGTTTTGGGTTCAACAGATACGCAGTATTTT
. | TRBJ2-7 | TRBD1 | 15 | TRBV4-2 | CASSQDQDRAREQYF | TGTGCCAGCAGCCAAGATCAGGACAGGGCCCGGGAGCAGTACTTC
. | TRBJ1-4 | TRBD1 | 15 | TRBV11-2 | CASSSTGVANEKLFF | TGTGCCAGCAGCTCTACAGGGGTGGCTAATGAAAAACTGTTTTTT
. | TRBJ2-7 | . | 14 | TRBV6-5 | CASSYSPGHYEQYF | TGTGCCAGCAGTTACTCCCCGGGACACTACGAGCAGTACTTC
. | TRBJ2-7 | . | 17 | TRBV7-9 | CASSLARTDKLLYEQYF | TGTGCCAGCAGCTTAGCGAGGACAGATAAACTCCTATACGAGCAGTACTTC
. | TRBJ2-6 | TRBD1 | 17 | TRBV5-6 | CASSLAQGISGANVLTF | TGTGCCAGCAGCTTGGCACAGGGGATATCTGGGGCCAACGTCCTGACTTTC
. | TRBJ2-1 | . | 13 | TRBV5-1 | CASSFSTTHEQFF | TGCGCCAGCAGCTTTTCTACGACGCATGAGCAGTTCTTC
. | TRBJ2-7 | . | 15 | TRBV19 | CASSIGPGGTYEQYF | TGTGCCAGTAGTATTGGTCCAGGCGGAACCTACGAGCAGTACTTC
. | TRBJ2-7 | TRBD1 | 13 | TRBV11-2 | CASSYTGAYEQYF | TGTGCCAGCAGCTACACAGGGGCGTACGAGCAGTACTTC
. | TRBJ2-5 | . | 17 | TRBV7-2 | CASSIAQRALLGETQYF | TGTGCCAGCAGTATAGCTCAGCGGGCTCTCTTGGGAGAGACCCAGTACTTC
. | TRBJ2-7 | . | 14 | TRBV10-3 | CAISEGDGTYEQYF | TGTGCCATCAGTGAAGGGGACGGGACCTACGAGCAGTACTTC
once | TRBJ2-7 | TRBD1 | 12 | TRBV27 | CASQTGAGEQYF | TGTGCCAGTCAGACAGGGGCGGGGGAGCAGTACTTC
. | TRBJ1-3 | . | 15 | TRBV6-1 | CASSDQGGSGNTIYF | TGTGCCAGCAGTGATCAGGGTGGATCTGGAAACACCATATATTTT
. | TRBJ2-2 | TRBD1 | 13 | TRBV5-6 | CASSLEGAGELFF | TGTGCCAGCAGCTTGGAGGGGGCAGGGGAGCTGTTTTTT
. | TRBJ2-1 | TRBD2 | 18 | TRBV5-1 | CASSLVLAGASSYNEQFF | TGCGCCAGCAGCTTGGTCCTAGCGGGAGCCTCCTCCTACAATGAGCAGTTCTTC
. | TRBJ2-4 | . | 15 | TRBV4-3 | CASSQDPLAKNIQYF | TGCGCCAGCAGCCAAGATCCCCTAGCCAAAAACATTCAGTACTTC
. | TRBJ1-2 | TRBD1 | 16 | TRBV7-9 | CASSLGRTGSSGGYTF | TGTGCCAGCAGCTTAGGCCGGACAGGATCCTCGGGAGGCTACACCTTC
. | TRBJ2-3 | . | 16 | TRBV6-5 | CASSSLPPGVADTQYF | TGTGCCAGCAGTTCCCTCCCCCCGGGGGTGGCCGATACGCAGTATTTT
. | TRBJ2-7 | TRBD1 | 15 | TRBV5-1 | CASSLERTGAYEQYF | TGCGCCAGCAGCTTGGAGCGGACAGGGGCCTACGAGCAGTACTTC
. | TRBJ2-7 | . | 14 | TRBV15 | CATSNSLDSYEQYF | TGTGCCACCAGCAACTCCTTAGACAGTTACGAGCAGTACTTC
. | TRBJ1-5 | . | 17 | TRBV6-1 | CASSEGQGFYSNQPQHF | TGTGCCAGCAGTGAAGGTCAGGGATTTTATAGCAATCAGCCCCAGCATTTT
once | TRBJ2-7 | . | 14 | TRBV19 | CASSIYYRHYEQYF | TGTGCCAGTAGTATTTACTACCGGCACTACGAGCAGTACTTC
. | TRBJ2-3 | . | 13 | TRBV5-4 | CASSDHSGPRERF | TGTGCCAGCAGCGATCATAGCGGCCCCAGGGAACGATTT
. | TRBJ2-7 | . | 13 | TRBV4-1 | CASSQDWGYEQYF | TGCGCCAGCAGCCAAGATTGGGGTTACGAGCAGTACTTC
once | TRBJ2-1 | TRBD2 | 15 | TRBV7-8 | CASSSAGGTYNEQFF | TGTGCCAGCAGCTCAGCGGGGGGGACATACAATGAGCAGTTCTTC
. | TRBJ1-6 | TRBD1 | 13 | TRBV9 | CASSSDRDSPLHF | TGTGCCAGCAGTTCAGACAGGGATTCACCCCTCCACTTT
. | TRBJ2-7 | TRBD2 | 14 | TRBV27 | CASSDSREAYEQYF | TGTGCCAGCAGTGACTCCCGGGAGGCCTACGAGCAGTACTTC
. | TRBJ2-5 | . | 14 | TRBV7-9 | CASSQFGPEETQYF | TGTGCCAGCAGCCAGTTCGGTCCCGAAGAGACCCAGTACTTC
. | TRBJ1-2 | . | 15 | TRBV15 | CATSRVVAGNYGYTF | TGTGCCACCAGCAGAGTCGTGGCAGGCAACTATGGCTACACCTTC
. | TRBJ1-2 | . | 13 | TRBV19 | CASSIGVGYGYTF | TGTGCCAGTAGTATTGGGGTCGGCTATGGCTACACCTTC
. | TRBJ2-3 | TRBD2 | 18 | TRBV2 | CASSLSPGLAGFTDTQYF | TGTGCCAGCAGTCTCTCTCCGGGGCTAGCGGGGTTCACAGATACGCAGTATTTT
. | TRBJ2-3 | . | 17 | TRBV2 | CASSWRASSAATDTQYF | TGTGCCAGCAGTTGGCGAGCCTCTAGTGCCGCCACAGATACGCAGTATTTT
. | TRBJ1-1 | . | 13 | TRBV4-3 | CASSLDKNTEAFF | TGCGCCAGCAGCCTGGACAAGAACACTGAAGCTTTCTTT
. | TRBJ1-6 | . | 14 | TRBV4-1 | CASSQGVTVSPLHF | TGCGCCAGCAGCCAAGGGGTGACGGTCTCACCCCTCCACTTT
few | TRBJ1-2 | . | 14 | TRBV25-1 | CASSDSGPVSGYTF | TGTGCCAGCAGTGACTCGGGACCGGTCTCTGGCTACACCTTC